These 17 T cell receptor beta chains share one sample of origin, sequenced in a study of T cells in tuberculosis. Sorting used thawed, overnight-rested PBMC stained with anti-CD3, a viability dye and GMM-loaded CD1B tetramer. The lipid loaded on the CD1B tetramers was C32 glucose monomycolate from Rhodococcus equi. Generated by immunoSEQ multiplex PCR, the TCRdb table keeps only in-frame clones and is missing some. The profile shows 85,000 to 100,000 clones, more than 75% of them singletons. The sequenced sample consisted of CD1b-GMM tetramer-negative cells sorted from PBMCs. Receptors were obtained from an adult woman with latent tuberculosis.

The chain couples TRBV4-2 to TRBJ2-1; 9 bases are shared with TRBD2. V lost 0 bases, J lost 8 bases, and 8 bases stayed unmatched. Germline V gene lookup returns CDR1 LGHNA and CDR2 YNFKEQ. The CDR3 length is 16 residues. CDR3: CASSQDPGGGADEQFF. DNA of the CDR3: TGTGCCAGCAGCCAAGACCCTGGCGGGGGGGCCGATGAGCAGTTCTTC.

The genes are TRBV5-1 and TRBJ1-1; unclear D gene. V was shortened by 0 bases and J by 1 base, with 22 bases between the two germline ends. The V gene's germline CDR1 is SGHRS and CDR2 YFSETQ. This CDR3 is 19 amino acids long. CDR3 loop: CASSLDFPRLGKRNTEAFF. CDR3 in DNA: TGCGCCAGCAGCTTGGATTTCCCAAGACTTGGCAAAAGGAACACTGAAGCTTTCTTT. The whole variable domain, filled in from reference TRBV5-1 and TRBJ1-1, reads KAGVTQTPRYLIKTRGQQVTLSCSPISGHRSVSWYQQTPGQGLQFLFEYFSETQRNKGNFPGRFSGRQFSNSRSEMNVSTLELGDSALYLCASSLDFPRLGKRNTEAFFGQGTRLTVV.

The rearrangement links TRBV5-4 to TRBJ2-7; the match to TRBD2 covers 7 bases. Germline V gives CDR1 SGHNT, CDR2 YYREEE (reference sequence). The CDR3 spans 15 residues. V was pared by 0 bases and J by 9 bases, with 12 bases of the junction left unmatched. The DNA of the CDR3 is TGTGCCAGCAGCTTGGTATCGAGCGGGGTAGCTCGGCAGTACTTC. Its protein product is CASSLVSSGVARQYF.

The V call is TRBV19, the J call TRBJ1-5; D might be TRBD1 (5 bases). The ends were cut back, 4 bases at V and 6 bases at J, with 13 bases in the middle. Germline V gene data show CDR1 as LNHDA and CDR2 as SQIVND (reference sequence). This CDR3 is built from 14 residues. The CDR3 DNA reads TGTGCCAGTAGTACGGGACCGGGGGGTCAGCCCCAGCATTTT. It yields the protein CASSTGPGGQPQHF.

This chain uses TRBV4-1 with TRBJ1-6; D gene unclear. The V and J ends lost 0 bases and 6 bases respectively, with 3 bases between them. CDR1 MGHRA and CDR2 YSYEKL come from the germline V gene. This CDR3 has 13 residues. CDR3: CASSQDGNSPLHF. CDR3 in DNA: TGCGCCAGCAGCCAAGACGGTAATTCACCCCTCCACTTT.

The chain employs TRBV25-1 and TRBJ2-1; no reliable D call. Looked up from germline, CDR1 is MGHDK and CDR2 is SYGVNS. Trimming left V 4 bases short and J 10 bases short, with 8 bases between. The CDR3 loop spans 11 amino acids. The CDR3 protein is CASSGVTEQFF. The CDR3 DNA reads TGTGCCAGCAGTGGCGTTACCGAGCAGTTCTTC.

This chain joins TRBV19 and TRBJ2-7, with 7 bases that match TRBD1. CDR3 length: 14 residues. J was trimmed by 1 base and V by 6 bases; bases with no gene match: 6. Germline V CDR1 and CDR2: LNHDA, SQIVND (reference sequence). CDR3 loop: CASSLPGQSYEQYV. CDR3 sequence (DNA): TGTGCCAGTAGCCTCCCGGGACAGTCCTACGAGCAGTACGTC.

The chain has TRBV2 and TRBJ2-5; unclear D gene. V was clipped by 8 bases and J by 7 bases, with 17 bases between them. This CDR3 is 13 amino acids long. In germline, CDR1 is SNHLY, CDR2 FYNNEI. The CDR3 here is CASGVSGSRTQYF. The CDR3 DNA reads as TGTGCCAGCGGAGTCTCCGGGTCCCGGACCCAGTACTTC.

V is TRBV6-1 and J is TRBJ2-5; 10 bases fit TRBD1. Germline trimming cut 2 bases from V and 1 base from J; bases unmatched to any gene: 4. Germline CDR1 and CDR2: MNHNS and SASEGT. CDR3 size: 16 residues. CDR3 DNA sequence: TGTGCCAGCAGTGAATGGGGGACAGGGGCCCAAGAGACCCAGTACTTC. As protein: CASSEWGTGAQETQYF.

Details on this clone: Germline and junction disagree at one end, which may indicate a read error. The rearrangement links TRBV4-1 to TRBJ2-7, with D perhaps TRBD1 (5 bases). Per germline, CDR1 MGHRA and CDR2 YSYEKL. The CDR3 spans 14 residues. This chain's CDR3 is CASTQADSRYEQYF. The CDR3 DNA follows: TGCGCCAGCACCCAAGCCGACAGCCGCTACGAGCAGTACTTC.

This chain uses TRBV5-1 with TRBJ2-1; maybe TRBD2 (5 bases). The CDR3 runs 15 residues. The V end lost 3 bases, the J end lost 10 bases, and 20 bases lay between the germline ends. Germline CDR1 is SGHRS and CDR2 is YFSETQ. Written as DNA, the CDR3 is TGCGCCAGCAGCTCCTTTACAGAGGGTAGAGGGGAGCAGTTCTTC. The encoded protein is CASSSFTEGRGEQFF.

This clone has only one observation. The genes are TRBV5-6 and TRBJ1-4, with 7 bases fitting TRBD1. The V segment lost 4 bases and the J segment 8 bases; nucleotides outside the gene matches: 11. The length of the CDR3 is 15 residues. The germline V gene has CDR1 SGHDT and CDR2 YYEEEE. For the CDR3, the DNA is TGTGCCAGCAGCCCCCGACAGGGAAAGGAGGAAAAACTGTTTTTT. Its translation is CASSPRQGKEEKLFF.

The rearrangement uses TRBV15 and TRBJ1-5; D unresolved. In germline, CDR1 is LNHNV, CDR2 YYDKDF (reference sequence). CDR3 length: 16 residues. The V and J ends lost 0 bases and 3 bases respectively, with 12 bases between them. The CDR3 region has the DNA TGTGCCACCAGCAGAGAAGGCGGGTGGCCCAATCAGCCCCAGCATTTT. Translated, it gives CATSREGGWPNQPQHF. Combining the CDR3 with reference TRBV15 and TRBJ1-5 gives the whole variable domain DAMVIQNPRYQVTQFGKPVTLSCSQTLNHNVMYWYQQKSSQAPKLLFHYYDKDFNNEADTPDNFQSRRPNTSFCFLDIRSPGLGDTAMYLCATSREGGWPNQPQHFGDGTRLSIL.

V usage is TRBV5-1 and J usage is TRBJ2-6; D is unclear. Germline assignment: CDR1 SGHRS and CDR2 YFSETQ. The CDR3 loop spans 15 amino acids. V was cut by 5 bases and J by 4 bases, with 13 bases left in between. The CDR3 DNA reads TGCGCCAGCAGTTGGAGTTCGGCAGGGGCCAACGTCCTGACTTTC. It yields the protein CASSWSSAGANVLTF.

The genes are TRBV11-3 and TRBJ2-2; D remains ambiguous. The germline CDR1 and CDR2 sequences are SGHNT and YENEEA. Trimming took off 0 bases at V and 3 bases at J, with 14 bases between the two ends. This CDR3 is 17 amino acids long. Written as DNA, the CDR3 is TGTGCCAGCAGCTTAGAAAGGTATCGAGGTGACACCGGGGAGCTGTTTTTT. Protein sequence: CASSLERYRGDTGELFF.

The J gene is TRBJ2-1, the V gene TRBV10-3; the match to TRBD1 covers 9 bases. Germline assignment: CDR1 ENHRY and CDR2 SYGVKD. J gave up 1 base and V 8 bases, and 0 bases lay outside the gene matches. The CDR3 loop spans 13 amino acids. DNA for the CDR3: TGTGCCATCGGGACAGGGTCCTACAATGAGCAGTTCTTC. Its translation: CAIGTGSYNEQFF.

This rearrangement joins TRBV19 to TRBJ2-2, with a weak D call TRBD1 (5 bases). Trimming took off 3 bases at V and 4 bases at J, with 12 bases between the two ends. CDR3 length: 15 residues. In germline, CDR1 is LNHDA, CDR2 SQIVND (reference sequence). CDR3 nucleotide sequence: TGTGCCAGTAGTATGGTAACAGGAATCACCGGGGAGCTGTTTTTT. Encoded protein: CASSMVTGITGELFF.